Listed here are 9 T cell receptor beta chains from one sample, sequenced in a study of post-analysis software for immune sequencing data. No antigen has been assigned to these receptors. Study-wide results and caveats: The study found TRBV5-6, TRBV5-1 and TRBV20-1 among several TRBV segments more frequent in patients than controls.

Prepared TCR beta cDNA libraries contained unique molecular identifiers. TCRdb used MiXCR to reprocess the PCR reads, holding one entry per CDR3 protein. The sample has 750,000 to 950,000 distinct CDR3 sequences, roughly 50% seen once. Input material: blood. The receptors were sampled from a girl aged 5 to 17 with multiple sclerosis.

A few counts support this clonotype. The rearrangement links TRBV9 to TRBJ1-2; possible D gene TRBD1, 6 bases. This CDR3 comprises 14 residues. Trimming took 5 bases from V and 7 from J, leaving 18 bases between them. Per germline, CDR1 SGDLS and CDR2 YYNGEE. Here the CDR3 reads CASSRPDRYGGYTF. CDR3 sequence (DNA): TGTGCCAGCAGTCGTCCCGACAGGTACGGTGGCTACACCTTC.

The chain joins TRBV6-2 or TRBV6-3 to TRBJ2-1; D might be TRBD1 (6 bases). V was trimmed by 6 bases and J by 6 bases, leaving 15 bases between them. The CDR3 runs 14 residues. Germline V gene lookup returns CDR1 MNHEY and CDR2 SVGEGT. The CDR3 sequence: CASRAGAKFNEQFF. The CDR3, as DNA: TGTGCCAGCAGGGCAGGGGCCAAATTCAATGAGCAGTTCTTC.

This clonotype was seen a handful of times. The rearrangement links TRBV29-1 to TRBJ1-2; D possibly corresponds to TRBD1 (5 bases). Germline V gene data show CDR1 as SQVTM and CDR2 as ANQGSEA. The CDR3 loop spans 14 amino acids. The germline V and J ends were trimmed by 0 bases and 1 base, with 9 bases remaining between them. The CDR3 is CSVEDRGNNYGYTF. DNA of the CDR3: TGCAGCGTTGAAGATAGGGGAAATAACTATGGCTACACCTTC.

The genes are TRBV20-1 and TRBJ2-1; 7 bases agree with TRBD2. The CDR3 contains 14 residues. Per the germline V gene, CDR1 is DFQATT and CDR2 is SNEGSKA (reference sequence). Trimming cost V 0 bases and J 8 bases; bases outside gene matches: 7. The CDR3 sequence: CSARDRAGVDEQFF. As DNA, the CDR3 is TGCAGTGCTAGAGATCGGGCGGGAGTAGATGAGCAGTTCTTC.

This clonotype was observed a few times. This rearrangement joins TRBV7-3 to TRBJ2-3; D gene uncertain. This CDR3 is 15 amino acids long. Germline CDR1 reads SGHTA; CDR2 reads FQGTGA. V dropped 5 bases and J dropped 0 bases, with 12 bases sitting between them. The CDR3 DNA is TGTGCCAGCAGCCCCTCGCGGCGCAGCACAGATACGCAGTATTTT. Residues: CASSPSRRSTDTQYF.

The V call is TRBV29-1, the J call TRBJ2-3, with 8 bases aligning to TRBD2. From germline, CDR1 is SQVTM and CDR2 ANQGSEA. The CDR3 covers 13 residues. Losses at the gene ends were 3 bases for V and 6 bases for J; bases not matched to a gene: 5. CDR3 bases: TGCAGCGTTGATTCGGGAGGGCTGGATACGCAGTATTTT. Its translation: CSVDSGGLDTQYF.

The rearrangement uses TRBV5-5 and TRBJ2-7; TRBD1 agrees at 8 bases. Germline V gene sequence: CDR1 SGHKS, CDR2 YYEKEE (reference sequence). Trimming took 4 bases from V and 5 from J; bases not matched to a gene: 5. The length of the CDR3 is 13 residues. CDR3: CASSPPGGHEQYF. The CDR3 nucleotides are TGTGCCAGCAGCCCCCCAGGGGGCCACGAGCAGTACTTC.

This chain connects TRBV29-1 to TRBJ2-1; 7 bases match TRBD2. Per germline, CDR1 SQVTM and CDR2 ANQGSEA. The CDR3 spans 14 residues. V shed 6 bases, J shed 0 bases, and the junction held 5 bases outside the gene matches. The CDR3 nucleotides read TGCAGCGTGGTTGGACTAGACTCCTACAATGAGCAGTTCTTC. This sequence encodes CSVVGLDSYNEQFF.

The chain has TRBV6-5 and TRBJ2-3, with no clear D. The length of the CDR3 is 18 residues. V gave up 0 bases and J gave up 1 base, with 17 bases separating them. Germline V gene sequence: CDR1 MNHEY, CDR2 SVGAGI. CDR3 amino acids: CASSYSIKGGSGTDTQYF. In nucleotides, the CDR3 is TGTGCCAGCAGTTACTCGATTAAGGGCGGTTCTGGCACAGATACGCAGTATTTT.